The source of this T cell receptor (beta chain) is a study of blood T cell repertoires in COVID-19. The CDR3 loop spans 12 amino acids. In germline, CDR1 is ENHRY, CDR2 SYGVKD. Trimming stripped 2 bases from V and 13 bases from J, with 14 bases between. Seattle cases were enrolled at active infection and followed longitudinally. In the original workflow: Amplifying reference gene primers gave estimates of nucleated cell counts. Sequencing was performed with immunoSEQ multiplex PCR; in TCRdb, only in-frame clones are kept and a portion is missing. From that table come the V and J calls and clone size; the DNA was used to work out D and trimming. The sample holds about half a million clones, about 88% seen once.

The origin of this receptor is a man between 18 and 35 years old with COVID-19, enrolled during active disease. The gene calls are TRBV10-3 and TRBJ2-5; no firm D call. The sample taken for sequencing was peripheral blood. The CDR3 loop reads CAISETSQILYF. The DNA of the CDR3 is TGTGCCATCAGTGAGACGTCCCAAATACTGTACTTC.